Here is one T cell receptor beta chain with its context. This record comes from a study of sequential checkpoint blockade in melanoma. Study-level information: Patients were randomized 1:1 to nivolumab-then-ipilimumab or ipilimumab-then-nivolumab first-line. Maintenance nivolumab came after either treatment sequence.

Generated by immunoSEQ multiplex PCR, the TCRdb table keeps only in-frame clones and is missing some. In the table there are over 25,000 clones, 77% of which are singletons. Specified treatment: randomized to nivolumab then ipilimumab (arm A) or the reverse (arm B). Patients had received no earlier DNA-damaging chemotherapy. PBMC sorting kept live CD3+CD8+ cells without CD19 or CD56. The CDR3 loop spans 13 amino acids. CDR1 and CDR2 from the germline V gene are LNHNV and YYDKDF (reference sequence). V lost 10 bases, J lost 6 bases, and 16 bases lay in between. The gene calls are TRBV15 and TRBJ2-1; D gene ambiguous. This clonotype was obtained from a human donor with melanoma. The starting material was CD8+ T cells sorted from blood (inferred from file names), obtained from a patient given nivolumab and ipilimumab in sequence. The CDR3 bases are TGTGCCATCTTAGAACTCGGGTCCAATGAGCAGTTCTTC. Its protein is CAILELGSNEQFF.